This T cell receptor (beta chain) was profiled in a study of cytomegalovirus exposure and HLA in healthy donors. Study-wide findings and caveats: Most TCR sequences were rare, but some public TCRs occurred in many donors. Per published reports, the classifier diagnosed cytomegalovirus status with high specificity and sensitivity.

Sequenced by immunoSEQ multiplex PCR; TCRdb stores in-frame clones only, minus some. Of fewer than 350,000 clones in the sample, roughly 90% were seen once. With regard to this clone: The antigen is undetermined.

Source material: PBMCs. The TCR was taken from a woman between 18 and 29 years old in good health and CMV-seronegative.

The CDR3: CSASDGMQYF. CDR3 bases: TGCAGTGCTAGTGACGGGATGCAGTACTTC. The chain combines TRBV20-1 with TRBJ2-7; D is perhaps TRBD2 (5 bases). Germline lookup yields CDR1 DFQATT and CDR2 SNEGSKA (reference sequence). V shed 3 bases and J shed 9 bases, with 9 bases lying between them. The CDR3 contains 10 residues.